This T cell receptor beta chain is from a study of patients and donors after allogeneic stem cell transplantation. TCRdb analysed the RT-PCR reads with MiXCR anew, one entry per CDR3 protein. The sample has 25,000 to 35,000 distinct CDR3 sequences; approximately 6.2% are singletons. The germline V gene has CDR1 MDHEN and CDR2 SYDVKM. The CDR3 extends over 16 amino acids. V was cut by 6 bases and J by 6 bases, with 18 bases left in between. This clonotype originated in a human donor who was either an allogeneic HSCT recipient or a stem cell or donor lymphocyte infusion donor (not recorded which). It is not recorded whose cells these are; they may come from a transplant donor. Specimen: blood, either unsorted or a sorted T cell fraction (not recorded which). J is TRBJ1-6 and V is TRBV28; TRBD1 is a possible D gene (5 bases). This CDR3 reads CASSPTGGAINSPLHF. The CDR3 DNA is TGTGCCAGCAGCCCCACGGGTGGGGCTATTAATTCACCCCTCCACTTT.